One and the same sample provided the 25 T cell receptor beta chains below, sequenced in a study of blood T cell repertoires in COVID-19. Sequencing used immunoSEQ multiplex PCR; TCRdb keeps in-frame clones, though not all of them. In the table there are fewer than 250,000 clones, roughly 85% of which are singletons. The sample was PBMCs or T cells enriched from blood (not recorded which). These TCRs come from a woman in her 50s with acute COVID-19.

This clone was observed once. The chain carries TRBV5-4 and TRBJ2-1, with 9 bases aligning to TRBD2. The CDR3 is 16 residues long. Looked up from germline, CDR1 is SGHNT and CDR2 is YYREEE (reference sequence). The V and J ends lost 0 bases and 2 bases, in that order; junction bases with no gene match: 3. The CDR3 reads CASSLGLAGAYNEQFF. The DNA for the CDR3 is TGTGCCAGCAGCTTGGGATTAGCGGGGGCCTACAATGAGCAGTTCTTC. Supplemented by reference TRBV5-4 and TRBJ2-1, the full variable domain reads ETGVTQSPTHLIKTRGQQVTLRCSSQSGHNTVSWYQQALGQGPQFIFQYYREEENGRGNFPPRFSGLQFPNYSSELNVNALELDDSALYLCASSLGLAGAYNEQFFGPGTRLTVL.

The chain recombines TRBV30 with TRBJ1-1, with D hard to call. Germline V gene lookup returns CDR1 GTSNPN and CDR2 SVGIG (reference sequence). CDR3 size: 15 residues. The V end lost 5 bases, the J end lost 4 bases, and 20 bases lay between the germline ends. The CDR3 reads CAWGTPLPFGTEAFF. The CDR3 nucleotides are TGTGCCTGGGGCACACCACTACCCTTTGGCACTGAAGCTTTCTTT.

The chain couples TRBV18 to TRBJ1-5; D perhaps matches TRBD1 (5 bases). Germline values: CDR1 KGHSH, CDR2 LQKENI. The V end was cut by 0 bases, the J end by 0 bases, with 18 bases between. This CDR3 is 19 amino acids long. The DNA of the CDR3 is TGTGCCAGCTCACCACCCGTGGGGGGATCTGATTATAGCAATCAGCCCCAGCATTTT. Translation: CASSPPVGGSDYSNQPQHF.

This clone came up many times. The chain uses TRBV30 and TRBJ1-1; maybe TRBD1 (5 bases). Trimming left V 3 bases short and J 4 bases short, with 6 bases between. Germline CDR1 and CDR2: GTSNPN and SVGIG (reference sequence). The CDR3 is made up of 11 amino acids. The CDR3 nucleotides are TGTGCCTGGAGCAGGGCCACTGAAGCTTTCTTT. Translating gives CAWSRATEAFF.

The chain carries TRBV13 and TRBJ1-1, with TRBD1 matching 9 bases. Trimming removed 5 bases from V and 4 bases from J; junction bases left unmatched: 5. This CDR3 is 14 amino acids long. Germline V CDR1 and CDR2: PRHDT, FYEKMQ (reference sequence). CDR3 sequence: CASSVGQGGTEAFF. In DNA form, the CDR3 reads TGTGCCAGCAGCGTGGGACAGGGAGGCACTGAAGCTTTCTTT.

The chain is built from TRBV6-5 and TRBJ1-1; D is unclear. CDR3 size: 13 residues. Germline V lookup: CDR1 MNHEY, CDR2 SVGAGI. The V end lost 0 bases, the J end lost 10 bases, and 12 bases lay between the germline ends. This CDR3 is CASSYSSESGAFF. CDR3 sequence (DNA): TGTGCCAGCAGTTACTCCAGTGAATCTGGAGCTTTCTTT.

This chain joins TRBV5-1 and TRBJ1-1; weak D call: TRBD1 (5 bases). This CDR3 has 15 residues. Trimming left V 0 bases short and J 0 bases short, with 9 bases between. Germline values: CDR1 SGHRS, CDR2 YFSETQ. CDR3 in amino acids: CASSLGADMNTEAFF. The CDR3, as DNA: TGCGCCAGCAGCTTGGGGGCGGACATGAACACTGAAGCTTTCTTT.

The chain carries TRBV7-2 and TRBJ2-1; maybe TRBD2 (6 bases). The CDR3 spans 12 residues. V gave up 5 bases and J gave up 6 bases, with 8 bases separating them. Germline CDR1 is SGHTA and CDR2 is FQGNSA. The CDR3 reads CASSRSGNEQFF. The CDR3 DNA reads as TGTGCCAGCAGCCGTAGCGGCAATGAGCAGTTCTTC.

The chain recombines TRBV30 with TRBJ1-2, with D possibly matching TRBD1 (5 bases). Trimming took 0 bases from V and 3 from J, leaving 14 bases between them. The CDR3 is 15 amino acids. The germline gives CDR1 GTSNPN, CDR2 SVGIG (reference sequence). In DNA, the CDR3 is TGTGCCTGGAGTGTACAAACGACAGCCGACTATGGCTACACCTTC. It translates to CAWSVQTTADYGYTF.

The CDR3 loop reads CAWSARNTEAFF. The CDR3 DNA follows: TGTGCCTGGAGTGCCAGGAACACTGAAGCTTTCTTT. V is TRBV30 and J is TRBJ1-1; no reliable D call. The V end was cut by 1 base, the J end by 1 base, with 4 bases between. There are 12 residues in the CDR3. CDR1 GTSNPN and CDR2 SVGIG come from the germline V gene (reference sequence).

The rearrangement joins TRBV10-3 to TRBJ2-1, with TRBD2 identical over 9 bases. Germline loops: CDR1 ENHRY, CDR2 SYGVKD. After removal of 5 bases from V and 2 bases from J, the junction contained 10 bases not matched to a gene. This CDR3 region has 17 residues. The CDR3 DNA reads as TGTGCCATCAGTATTATGGGCGGGGGGGCCGCCTACAATGAGCAGTTCTTC. Its protein is CAISIMGGGAAYNEQFF.

The CDR3 loop is CATTEGLGSEKLFF. For the CDR3, the DNA is TGTGCCACCACGGAGGGCCTAGGGAGTGAAAAACTGTTTTTT. The chain uses TRBV5-4 and TRBJ1-4; D uncertain. This CDR3 region has 14 residues. Trimming removed 9 bases from V and 7 bases from J, with 19 bases in between. Germline V gene sequence: CDR1 SGHNT, CDR2 YYREEE (reference sequence). Full variable domain (outside the CDR3, taken from reference TRBV5-4 and TRBJ1-4): ETGVTQSPTHLIKTRGQQVTLRCSSQSGHNTVSWYQQALGQGPQFIFQYYREEENGRGNFPPRFSGLQFPNYSSELNVNALELDDSALYLCATTEGLGSEKLFFGSGTQLSVL.

This clone was observed many times. V and J are TRBV7-8 and TRBJ2-1; D is possibly TRBD1 (7 bases). Germline V gene data show CDR1 as SGHVS and CDR2 as FQNEAQ. The CDR3 extends over 16 amino acids. V was trimmed by 0 bases and J by 8 bases, leaving 17 bases between them. The CDR3 bases are TGTGCCAGCAGCTTAGCCGGTCAGGGGGGATGGGATGAGCAGTTCTTC. The encoded protein is CASSLAGQGGWDEQFF. Full variable domain (remainder filled in from reference TRBV7-8 and TRBJ2-1): GAGVSQSPRYKVAKRGQDVALRCDPISGHVSLFWYQQALGQGPEFLTYFQNEAQLDKSGLPSDRFFAERPEGSVSTLKIQRTQQEDSAVYLCASSLAGQGGWDEQFFGPGTRLTVL.

The chain couples TRBV12-5 to TRBJ1-3; perhaps TRBD1 as D (5 bases). V was trimmed by 5 bases and J by 0 bases, leaving 14 bases between them. The CDR3 loop spans 16 amino acids. The germline gives CDR1 LGHNT, CDR2 FRNRAP. The CDR3 nucleotides are TGTGCTAGTGGTCCCGGGGGGGTAAACTCTGGAAACACCATATATTTT. Its protein is CASGPGGVNSGNTIYF.

The rearrangement links TRBV3-1 (or the pseudogene TRBV3-2) to TRBJ1-6, with D perhaps matching TRBD1 (5 bases). The ends were cut back, 5 bases at V and 9 bases at J, with 17 bases in the middle. CDR3 length equals 15 residues. CDR1 is LGHDT, CDR2 YNNKEL, per germline (reference sequence). CDR3 in amino acids: CASSTAGVSASPLHF. The DNA of the CDR3 is TGTGCCAGCAGCACAGCGGGGGTATCGGCTTCACCCCTCCACTTT.

The chain links TRBV7-7 to TRBJ2-2, with D possibly being TRBD1 or TRBD2 (6 bases each). CDR3 length: 17 amino acids. V lost 5 bases to trimming and J lost 2 bases, with 18 bases between them. CDR1 SSHAT and CDR2 FNYEAQ come from the germline V gene (reference sequence). This CDR3 is CASSLGGGRFNTGELFF. Written as DNA, the CDR3 is TGTGCCAGCAGCCTAGGAGGGGGACGATTCAACACCGGGGAGCTGTTTTTT.

This CDR3 reads CASSQQGAYEQYF. As DNA, the CDR3 is TGTGCCAGTAGTCAACAGGGGGCCTACGAGCAGTACTTC. The chain is built from TRBV19 and TRBJ2-7; 8 nucleotides agree with TRBD1. The CDR3 runs to 13 residues. CDR1 LNHDA and CDR2 SQIVND come from the germline V gene (reference sequence). V lost 5 bases to trimming and J lost 2 bases; unmatched junction nucleotides: 2.

This chain uses TRBV6-5 with TRBJ1-2; D might be TRBD1 (5 bases). The germline CDR1 and CDR2 sequences are MNHEY and SVGAGI. This CDR3 comprises 13 residues. Trimming removed 2 bases at V and 7 bases at J, with 11 bases between. CDR3 DNA: TGTGCCAGCAGTTACGCCCCGGGGGGTGGCTACACCTTC. It codes for CASSYAPGGGYTF.

The chain employs TRBV10-3 and TRBJ1-1; D unresolved. The germline gives CDR1 ENHRY, CDR2 SYGVKD. This CDR3 is 13 amino acids long. Trimming left V 3 bases short and J 4 bases short, with 9 bases between. The chain's CDR3 is CAISDLSGTEAFF. The CDR3 DNA is TGTGCCATCAGTGACCTAAGTGGCACTGAAGCTTTCTTT.

This clone was seen just once. Other nucleotide sequences from this sample produce the same CDR3. The chain uses TRBV19 and TRBJ1-2; the D gene is possibly TRBD1 (5 bases). V was clipped by 3 bases and J by 4 bases, with 6 bases between them. There are 12 residues in the CDR3. CDR1 and CDR2 from the germline V gene are LNHDA and SQIVND (reference sequence). In DNA, the CDR3 is TGTGCCAGTAGTATGACAGCCTATGGCTACACCTTC. Its translation is CASSMTAYGYTF.

This clone was counted a single time. The J gene is TRBJ1-1, the V gene TRBV9; D gene uncertain. The CDR3 consists of 14 residues. Trimming shortened V by 1 base and J by 4 bases, and 11 bases separated the two germline ends. Germline loops: CDR1 SGDLS, CDR2 YYNGEE. CDR3 region: CASSVKAGGTEAFF. The CDR3 bases are TGTGCCAGCAGCGTAAAGGCGGGCGGCACTGAAGCTTTCTTT.

The rearrangement links TRBV7-9 to TRBJ2-3; a weak D match, TRBD1 (6 bases). This CDR3 comprises 14 residues. Germline CDR1 and CDR2: SEHNR and FQNEAQ (reference sequence). V lost 6 bases, J lost 2 bases, and 12 bases lay in between. CDR3: CASSIQGNTDTQYF. The CDR3 region has the DNA TGTGCCAGCAGTATACAGGGAAACACAGATACGCAGTATTTT.

The chain uses TRBV6-6 and TRBJ1-6; TRBD1 might be the D (6 bases). In germline, CDR1 is MNHNY, CDR2 SVGAGI (reference sequence). CDR3 size: 15 residues. The ends were cut back, 5 bases at V and 7 bases at J, with 15 bases in the middle. The CDR3 here is CASSPGGGQNSPLHF. Written as DNA, the CDR3 is TGTGCCAGCAGTCCTGGGGGGGGCCAGAATTCACCCCTCCACTTT.

This clone was detected a few times. This chain links TRBV7-9 with TRBJ2-5; 7 bases fit TRBD2. The CDR3 has 15 residues. V dropped 5 bases and J dropped 5; count of bases not matched to a gene: 11. CDR1 SEHNR and CDR2 FQNEAQ come from the germline V gene (reference sequence). The DNA of the CDR3 is TGTGCCAGCAGCCCCCAGCGGGGAGTAGTTGAGACCCAGTACTTC. This sequence encodes CASSPQRGVVETQYF.

The gene calls are TRBV24-1 and TRBJ1-2; no clear D gene. CDR1 is KGHDR and CDR2 is SFDVKD in the germline V gene. The CDR3 has 15 amino acids. The V end lost 4 bases, the J end lost 3 bases, and 14 bases lay between the germline ends. The CDR3 coding sequence is TGTGCCACCAGTGACCCCAAGCGGGGTCACTATGGCTACACCTTC. This sequence encodes CATSDPKRGHYGYTF.